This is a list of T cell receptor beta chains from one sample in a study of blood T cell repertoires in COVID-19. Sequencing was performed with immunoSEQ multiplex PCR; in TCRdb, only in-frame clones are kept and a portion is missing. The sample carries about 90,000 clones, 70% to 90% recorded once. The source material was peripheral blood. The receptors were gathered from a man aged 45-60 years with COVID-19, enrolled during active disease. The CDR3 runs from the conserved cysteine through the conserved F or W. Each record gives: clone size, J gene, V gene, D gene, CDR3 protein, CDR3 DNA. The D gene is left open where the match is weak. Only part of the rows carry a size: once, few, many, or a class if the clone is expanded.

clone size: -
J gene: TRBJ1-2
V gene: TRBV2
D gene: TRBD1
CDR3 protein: CASSLDRAIYGYTF
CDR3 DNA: TGTGCCAGCAGCCTGGACAGGGCTATCTATGGCTACACCTTC

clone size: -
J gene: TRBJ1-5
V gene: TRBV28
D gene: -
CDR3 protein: CASSGQTNQPQHF
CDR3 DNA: TGTGCCAGCAGTGGACAGACGAATCAGCCCCAGCATTTT

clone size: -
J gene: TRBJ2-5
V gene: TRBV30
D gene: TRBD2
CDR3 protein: CATSTSGGAGETQYF
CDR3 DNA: TGTGCGACCTCCACTAGCGGGGGGGCAGGAGAGACCCAGTACTTC

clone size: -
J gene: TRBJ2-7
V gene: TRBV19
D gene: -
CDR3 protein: CASSIDLTYEQYF
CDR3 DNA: TGTGCCAGTAGTATAGACCTTACCTACGAGCAGTACTTC

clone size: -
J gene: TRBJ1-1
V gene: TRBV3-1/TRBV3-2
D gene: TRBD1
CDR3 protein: CASSRDRNTEAFF
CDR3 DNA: TGTGCCAGCAGCCGGGACAGGAACACTGAAGCTTTCTTT

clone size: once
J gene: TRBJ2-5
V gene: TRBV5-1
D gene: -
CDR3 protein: CASSLGQKQETQYF
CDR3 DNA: TGCGCCAGCAGCTTGGGGCAGAAACAAGAGACCCAGTACTTC

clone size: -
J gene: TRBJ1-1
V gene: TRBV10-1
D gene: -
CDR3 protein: CASSVGVFPNTEAFF
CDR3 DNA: TGCGCCAGCAGTGTCGGGGTCTTCCCAAACACTGAAGCTTTCTTT

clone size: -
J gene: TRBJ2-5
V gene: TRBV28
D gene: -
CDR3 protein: CASSLPFKTQYF
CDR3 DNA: TGTGCCAGCAGTTTACCCTTTAAGACCCAGTACTTC

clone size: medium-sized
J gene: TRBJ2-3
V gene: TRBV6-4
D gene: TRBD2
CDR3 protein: CASSDSKTSGGAGTDTQYF
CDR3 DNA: TGTGCCAGCAGTGACTCGAAAACGAGCGGGGGGGCCGGAACAGATACGCAGTATTTT

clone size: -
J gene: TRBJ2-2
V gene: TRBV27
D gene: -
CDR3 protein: CASSLLPGDERRGELFF
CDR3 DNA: TGTGCCAGCAGTTTATTGCCCGGGGATGAACGGCGCGGGGAGCTGTTTTTT

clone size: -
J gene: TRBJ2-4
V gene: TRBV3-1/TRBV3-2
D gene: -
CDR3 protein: CARSQGGGGTRKNIQYF
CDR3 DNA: TGTGCCCGCAGCCAGGGGGGCGGGGGGACCCGAAAAAACATTCAGTACTTC

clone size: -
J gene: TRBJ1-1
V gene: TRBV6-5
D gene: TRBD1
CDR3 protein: CASSPRTGDTEAFF
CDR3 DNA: TGTGCCAGCAGTCCGCGGACAGGGGACACTGAAGCTTTCTTT

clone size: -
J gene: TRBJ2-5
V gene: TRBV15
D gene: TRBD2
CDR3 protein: CATSRLAGGPQETQYF
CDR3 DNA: TGTGCCACCAGCAGATTAGCGGGGGGGCCCCAAGAGACCCAGTACTTC

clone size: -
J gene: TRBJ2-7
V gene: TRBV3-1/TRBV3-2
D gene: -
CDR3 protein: CASSQEANTLYEQYF
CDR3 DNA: TGTGCCAGCAGCCAAGAGGCCAACACCCTCTACGAGCAGTACTTC

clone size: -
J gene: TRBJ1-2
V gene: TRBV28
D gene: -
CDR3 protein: CASSSTVGGYTF
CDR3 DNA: TGTGCCAGCAGCTCGACAGTAGGAGGCTACACCTTC

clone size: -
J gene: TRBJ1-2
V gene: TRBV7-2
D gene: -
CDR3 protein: CASSFIIYGYTF
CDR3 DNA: TGTGCCAGCAGCTTCATCATCTATGGCTACACCTTC

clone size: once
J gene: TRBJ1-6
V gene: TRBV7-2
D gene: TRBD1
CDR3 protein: CASTPGQLGTADNSPLHF
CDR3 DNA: TGTGCCAGCACGCCCGGCCAGCTTGGGACAGCCGATAATTCACCCCTCCACTTT

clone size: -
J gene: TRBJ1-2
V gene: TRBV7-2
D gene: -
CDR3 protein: CASSLRQGPENGYTF
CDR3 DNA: TGTGCCAGCAGCTTAAGGCAGGGGCCGGAGAATGGCTACACCTTC

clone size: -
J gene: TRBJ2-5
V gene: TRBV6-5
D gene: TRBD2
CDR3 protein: CASRLAGIGETQYF
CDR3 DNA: TGTGCCAGCCGGCTAGCGGGGATTGGAGAGACCCAGTACTTC

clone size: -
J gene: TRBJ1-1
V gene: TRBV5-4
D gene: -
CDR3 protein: CASSFNREEAFF
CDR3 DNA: TGTGCCAGCAGCTTTAACAGGGAAGAAGCTTTCTTT

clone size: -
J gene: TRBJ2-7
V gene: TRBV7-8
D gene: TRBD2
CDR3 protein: CASSRVAGGYYEQYF
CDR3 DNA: TGTGCCAGCAGCCGAGTCGCGGGGGGATACTACGAGCAGTACTTC

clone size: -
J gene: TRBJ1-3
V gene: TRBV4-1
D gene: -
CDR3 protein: CASSQEARTDLSGNTIYF
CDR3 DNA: TGCGCCAGCAGCCAAGAGGCCCGGACAGACCTCTCTGGAAACACCATATATTTT

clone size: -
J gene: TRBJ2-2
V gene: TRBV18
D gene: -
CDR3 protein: CASSPRVSGVQDTGELFF
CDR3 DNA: TGTGCCAGCTCACCAAGGGTTTCGGGGGTCCAGGACACCGGGGAGCTGTTTTTT